The T cell receptor beta chain under discussion was sequenced for a study of shared clonotypes between healthy human individuals (dated by TCRdb to about 2020). The study in broad terms: The cohort included three men and a couple of women between 18 and 49 years of age. To estimate repertoire size and how much clonotype sharing occurs between individuals, the study deeply sequenced the blood TCR repertoires of five healthy adults. For each donor, CD4 naive and CD4 memory were each run on three plates, CD8 naive on two plates, and CD8 memory on one plate. To increase sequencing depth and limit assay-specific biases, TCR repertoire library preparation and sequencing were carried out by different laboratories using diverse techniques. Between about 0.94 and 10 billion PBMCs per donor were obtained by leukapheresis.

What the research found in general, with its limitations: Incomplete sequencing was indicated by rarefaction of sorted-subset datasets, despite the large sequencing depth. Based on pairwise subsampling, the degree of clonotype sharing among donors was expected to be affected by sequencing depth. Compared with non-shared clonotypes, the clonotypes found in all four sorted-subset donors had higher generation probabilities. Naive subsets generally had larger estimated clonotype richness than memory subsets did. Sharing across a few donors was observed for around 4.8% of naive CD4, over 3% of naive CD8, 2.3% of memory CD4, and about 0.4% of memory CD8 clonotypes. The small number of donors limited the genetic and exposure-history diversity represented. Sampling was limited to blood, and TCR repertoires in tissue likely differ from TCR repertoires in blood.

About this clone: The target of this receptor is not known. Per-nucleotide qualities are absent, and no much larger clonotype sits a single base away.

The CDR3 spans 14 residues, from the cysteine through the phenylalanine. Here the CDR3 DNA is all that survives: 42 bases in frame from base 1. From a lookup of the germline V gene (reference sequence), CDR1 and CDR2 are SGHKS and YYEKEE. V sheds 4 bases and J sheds 5 bases, leaving 15 bases between their ends. Using the deep immunoSEQ assay, multiplex PCR amplified TCR CDR3 regions from genomic DNA. Extracted genomic DNA from each cell subset was distributed evenly across all wells of several immunoSEQ 96-well plates, and each plate was treated as a replicate. For sorted subsets, each replicate PCR was loaded with about 0.2 ug genomic DNA, equivalent to 25,000 to 35,000 T cell genomes. Purified libraries were quantified with a Qubit 3.0 fluorometer, sized on a Bioanalyzer 2100, and re-quantified with the KAPA Library Quantification kit. Every immunoSEQ 96-well plate was sequenced on a separate single-read 150-cycle Illumina NextSeq 550 flow cell. From the authors' description of their analysis: Because only junctional sequences without quality scores were contained in the immunoSEQ output, filtering matching that applied to full-length reads could not be performed. To assign V/J genes and CDR3, sequences were annotated against IMGT germline references using PyIR, a Python wrapper for IgBLAST v1.9. Reads with weak V/J assignments (E-value above 1e-6), missing CDR3, stop codons, out-of-frame junctions, or ambiguous translated residues were removed. V3J clonotypes were defined as sequences sharing the same inferred V gene, J gene, and CDR3 amino acid sequence. To compute the percentage overlap between repertoires, the number of shared unique clonotypes was divided by the size of the smaller repertoire. Repertoire richness was assessed with RTK rarefaction, the Chao1 estimator, and Recon v2.1 estimates of unobserved clonotypes. OLGA was used to compute generation probabilities for all TCRbeta clonotypes that the gDNA method yielded from a handful of donors. TCRdb took this table from immuneACCESS and kept in-frame rearrangements with V and J called. Such tables lack part of the clones; where checked against another copy, unresolved V genes explain under half of the gap, and the rest is unexplained. V and J calls and clone size are copied from that table; D and trimming were computed from the DNA. The sample table lists over a million clones, approximately 80% of them with a count of one. Around 0.47% of the sample goes to the ten largest clones.

The donors were healthy, HIV-negative adults with no recently reported acute infections or vaccinations. All donors were Caucasian adults living in Nashville, Tennessee, USA. CD4+ T cells were enriched by magnetic negative selection, after which naive cells were positively selected on CD45RA and the negative fraction was taken as the memory subset. After blood collection by leukapheresis, PBMCs were isolated using Ficoll-Histopaque density gradient centrifugation and then cryopreserved in the vapor phase of liquid nitrogen. Analytical flow cytometry was used to check the purity and quantity of every magnetically sorted T cell population. From each sorted fraction, genomic DNA was isolated and quantified by UV absorbance on a Nanodrop 2000c.

The V and J genes are TRBV5-5 and TRBJ2-5; the D segment might be TRBD1 or TRBD2, since each matches 6 bases. The source is a man aged 18 to 29 in good health. Some clones in this sample may be carry-over from other donors' samples. Sequenced sample: memory CD4+ T cells from PBMCs. The sample's cell subset or site label is to be understood as: CD45RA-negative fraction. CDR3 region: CASSIRGVRETQYF. The sequence in DNA is TGTGCCAGCAGCATAAGGGGGGTTAGGGAGACCCAGTACTTC.